These 20 T cell receptor beta chains originate from one sample sequenced in a study of shared T cell receptors in the human thymus. The method was immunoSEQ multiplex PCR; TCRdb's version includes in-frame clones alone and lacks a portion of them. The data hold 600,000 to 900,000 clones, with approximately 85% observed a single time. The sample was also reused in another study, on human thymus T cells.

Sequencing was performed on thymocytes. These receptors were taken from a girl under three years old with a congenital heart defect.

The chain joins TRBV7-9 to TRBJ1-2, with D maybe TRBD1 (5 bases). The CDR3 contains 13 residues. Germline CDR1 reads SEHNR; CDR2 reads FQNEAQ (reference sequence). V was trimmed by 3 bases and J by 4 bases, leaving 9 bases between them. The CDR3 reads CASSLAGPYGYTF. The DNA for the CDR3 is TGTGCCAGCAGCTTGGCAGGGCCCTATGGCTACACCTTC.

The chain has TRBV28 and TRBJ2-7, with 9 bases aligning to TRBD1. V lost 6 bases, J lost 3 bases, and 9 bases stayed unmatched. CDR1 is MDHEN, CDR2 SYDVKM, per germline. This CDR3 has 15 residues. The CDR3: CASSPARDRDYEQYF. In DNA, the CDR3 is TGTGCCAGCAGCCCCGCCCGGGACAGGGACTACGAGCAGTACTTC. Full variable domain (rest looked up from reference TRBV28 and TRBJ2-7): DVKVTQSSRYLVKRTGEKVFLECVQDMDHENMFWYRQDPGLGLRLIYFSYDVKMKEKGDIPEGYSVSREKKERFSLILESASTNQTSMYLCASSPARDRDYEQYFGPGTRLTVT.

This chain joins TRBV6-1 and TRBJ2-1; TRBD1 aligns across 9 bases. The V gene end was trimmed by 4 bases and the J gene end by 4 bases; junction bases not matched to a gene: 8. Germline CDR1 is MNHNS and CDR2 is SASEGT. The CDR3 consists of 16 residues. CDR3 nucleotides: TGTGCCAGCAGTGCCCGGGGACAGGGAGAATACAATGAGCAGTTCTTC. It yields the protein CASSARGQGEYNEQFF.

The chain has TRBV18 and TRBJ1-2; possible D gene TRBD1, 5 bases. Looked up from germline, CDR1 is KGHSH and CDR2 is LQKENI. The CDR3 consists of 13 residues. V was shortened by 4 bases and J by 0 bases, with 6 bases between the two germline ends. CDR3 region: CASSRGSNYGYTF. For the CDR3, the DNA is TGTGCCAGCTCACGGGGCTCTAACTATGGCTACACCTTC.

The chain is built from TRBV2 and TRBJ1-4, with 9 bases that match TRBD1. The V and J ends lost 1 base and 6 bases, in that order; junction bases with no gene match: 6. Per germline, CDR1 SNHLY and CDR2 FYNNEI. The CDR3 loop spans 16 amino acids. The CDR3 DNA reads TGTGCCAGCAGTGAAGACAGGGGGCAGGCGGATGAAAAACTGTTTTTT. Its translation: CASSEDRGQADEKLFF.

The chain links TRBV5-1 to TRBJ2-7; D possibly corresponds to TRBD2 (5 bases). This CDR3 spans 16 amino acids. The V end was cut by 3 bases, the J end by 2 bases, with 18 bases between. Germline values: CDR1 SGHRS, CDR2 YFSETQ. CDR3 nucleotides: TGCGCCAGCAGCTCCTACTCCCGGGAAACTCCCTACGAGCAGTACTTC. It is translated as CASSSYSRETPYEQYF.

DNA for the CDR3: TGTGCCAGCAGCTTGGGACAGCATTACGAGCAGTACTTC. Residues: CASSLGQHYEQYF. J is TRBJ2-7 and V is TRBV7-2; TRBD1 agrees at 7 bases. J gave up 4 bases and V 3 bases, and 3 bases lay outside the gene matches. The CDR3 spans 13 residues. Per germline, CDR1 SGHTA and CDR2 FQGNSA.

Concerning this clone: Other DNA sequences in this specimen translate into the identical CDR3. The chain uses TRBV5-1 and TRBJ2-3; the D is unclear. The CDR3 sequence is 13 residues long. V gave up 0 bases and J gave up 1 base, with 3 bases separating them. The germline V gene encodes CDR1 SGHRS and CDR2 YFSETQ. CDR3 nucleotides: TGCGCCAGCAGCTTGGTAGGCACAGATACGCAGTATTTT. As protein: CASSLVGTDTQYF.

J is TRBJ2-3 and V is TRBV29-1; D gene ambiguous. Germline V gene lookup returns CDR1 SQVTM and CDR2 ANQGSEA. Trimming left V 1 base short and J 7 bases short, with 6 bases between. The CDR3 has 11 amino acids. The CDR3 sequence: CSVEGQNTQYF. Here the CDR3 DNA reads TGCAGCGTTGAAGGGCAAAATACGCAGTATTTT.

The chain is built from TRBV27 and TRBJ1-5; D is unresolved. Trimming removed 3 bases from V and 3 bases from J, with 6 bases in between. The CDR3 sequence is 13 residues long. CDR1 is MNHEY, CDR2 SMNVEV, per germline (reference sequence). The CDR3 nucleotides read TGTGCCAGCAGTTTCGGGGACAATCAGCCCCAGCATTTT. It translates to CASSFGDNQPQHF.

Only a few counts were recorded for this clone. The CDR3 DNA reads as TGTGCCAGCAGCTTGAAGGCGGGGGGGCTCACAGATACGCAGTATTTT. Amino acids: CASSLKAGGLTDTQYF. The chain joins TRBV5-6 to TRBJ2-3; TRBD2 agrees at 9 bases. The V and J ends lost 1 base and 2 bases, in that order; junction bases with no gene match: 5. Germline CDR1 reads SGHDT; CDR2 reads YYEEEE. CDR3 size: 16 residues.

The V gene is TRBV28, the J gene TRBJ1-2, with 8 positions matching TRBD1. This CDR3 has 14 residues. With 0 bases clipped from V and 7 bases from J, the junction kept 4 bases outside the gene matches. Germline V CDR1 and CDR2: MDHEN, SYDVKM. The CDR3 here is CASSLWTGDRGYTF. CDR3 coding DNA: TGTGCCAGCAGTTTATGGACAGGGGACCGTGGCTACACCTTC.

This chain connects TRBV5-1 to TRBJ2-1; 9 bases are a match to TRBD1. After removal of 4 bases from V and 5 bases from J, the junction contained 4 bases not matched to a gene. The CDR3 totals 14 residues. Germline V gene lookup returns CDR1 SGHRS and CDR2 YFSETQ. DNA for the CDR3: TGCGCCAGCAGCGGACAGGGGCTGAACAATGAGCAGTTCTTC. Protein sequence: CASSGQGLNNEQFF.

This chain uses TRBV7-2 with TRBJ1-1; TRBD1 matches 7 bases. The CDR3 is made up of 15 amino acids. Losses at the gene ends were 5 bases for V and 2 bases for J; bases not matched to a gene: 8. Germline V lookup: CDR1 SGHTA, CDR2 FQGNSA. CDR3 sequence (DNA): TGTGCCAGCAGCCCGCCGACAGGGCCCAACACTGAAGCTTTCTTT. It is translated as CASSPPTGPNTEAFF.

J is TRBJ2-5 and V is TRBV27; D unresolved. Germline V gene sequence: CDR1 MNHEY, CDR2 SMNVEV (reference sequence). The length of the CDR3 is 13 residues. V lost 4 bases to trimming and J lost 4 bases, with 10 bases between them. CDR3 amino acids: CASSSKYRETQYF. The CDR3 DNA follows: TGTGCCAGCAGTTCAAAGTATAGAGAGACCCAGTACTTC.

The gene calls are TRBV6-1 and TRBJ1-2, with a possible D match to TRBD1 (5 bases). V was clipped by 5 bases and J by 5 bases, with 15 bases between them. This CDR3 has 14 amino acids. CDR1 and CDR2 (germline): MNHNS, SASEGT. This CDR3 reads CASSYKRQGYGYTF. CDR3 in DNA: TGTGCCAGCAGTTATAAGAGGCAGGGATATGGCTACACCTTC.

CDR3 DNA sequence: TGTGCCTGTTGGCCTGAGTGGACACCCTACTCTGGGAACACTGAAGCTTTCTTT. Its protein product is CACWPEWTPYSGNTEAFF. This chain uses TRBV30 with TRBJ1-1; D might be TRBD1 (5 bases). CDR1 and CDR2 (germline): GTSNPN, SVGIG (reference sequence). The CDR3 length is 18 residues. Deletions cut 6 bases from V and 1 base from J, with 27 bases between.

The chain is built from TRBV9 and TRBJ2-3; 9 bases line up with TRBD2. CDR3 length: 17 residues. The germline gives CDR1 SGDLS, CDR2 YYNGEE. Trimming cost V 4 bases and J 4 bases; bases outside gene matches: 13. CDR3 coding DNA: TGTGCCAGCAGCTATTACGAGGCGGGGGGGCCATCAGATACGCAGTATTTT. Translating gives CASSYYEAGGPSDTQYF. The variable domain in full, with the rest retrieved from reference TRBV9 and TRBJ2-3, is DSGVTQTPKHLITATGQRVTLRCSPRSGDLSVYWYQQSLDQGLQFLIQYYNGEERAKGNILERFSAQQFPDLHSELNLSSLELGDSALYFCASSYYEAGGPSDTQYFGPGTRLTVL.

This clone was seen a handful of times. V usage is TRBV13 and J usage is TRBJ1-1; 12 bases fit TRBD1. The V gene's germline CDR1 is PRHDT and CDR2 FYEKMQ (reference sequence). The length of the CDR3 is 17 residues. Germline trimming cut 5 bases from V and 3 bases from J; bases unmatched to any gene: 10. The CDR3 here is CASSKPGTGGNYTEAFF. CDR3 coding DNA: TGTGCCAGCAGCAAGCCCGGGACAGGGGGCAATTACACTGAAGCTTTCTTT.

This sequence joins TRBV2 and TRBJ1-2; 9 nucleotides agree with TRBD1. The germline V gene encodes CDR1 SNHLY and CDR2 FYNNEI. The CDR3 runs to 14 residues. Germline trimming cut 6 bases from V and 3 bases from J; bases unmatched to any gene: 5. CDR3 bases: TGTGCCAGCAGAACACAGGGGGCGGACTATGGCTACACCTTC. This sequence encodes CASRTQGADYGYTF.